This T cell receptor beta chain originates from a study of T cell responses to AZD1222 COVID-19 vaccine. Findings of the study overall: Mapped onto spike, vaccine-associated CD4 TCRs spanned it and were dominant at 160-218 and 743-854. None of the repertoires were sampled until the peak T cell response had passed. A rise in Spike-specific TCR breadth and depth followed two AZD1222 doses.

A note on this clone: Its antigen is still unknown.

The CDR3 covers 15 residues. Per germline, CDR1 LNHDA and CDR2 SQIVND (reference sequence). Trimming removed 3 bases from V and 2 bases from J; junction bases left unmatched: 5. Repertoires were generated with immunoSEQ multiplex PCR, while TCRdb's copy carries only in-frame clones and drops some. The table lists around 140,000 clones, 90% of them singletons, with approximately 1.6% in the top ten. The chain uses TRBV19 and TRBJ2-3, with 7 bases matching TRBD2. Sequencing was performed on peripheral blood, taken on day 0 of AZD1222 vaccination. The receptor's source is an adult in good health. The CDR3 coding sequence is TGTGCCAGTAGTATCCCTAGCGGCCTCACAGATACGCAGTATTTT. Translation: CASSIPSGLTDTQYF. Full variable domain (remainder filled in from reference TRBV19 and TRBJ2-3): DGGITQSPKYLFRKEGQNVTLSCEQNLNHDAMYWYRQDPGQGLRLIYYSQIVNDFQKGDIAEGYSVSREKKESFPLTVTSAQKNPTAFYLCASSIPSGLTDTQYFGPGTRLTVL.